The entry below gives a single TCR beta chain sequence along with its context. Its antigen is unidentified. This sample was included in a study of CD8+CD57+ T cells in acquired aplastic anemia. Genomic DNA provided the template from which TCR beta VDJ and CDR3 profiles were obtained. Each CDR3 protein is one row after TCRdb ran MiXCR on the reads. The data show 300,000 or so distinct CDR3 sequences, about 56% seen once. Germline V gives CDR1 ENHRY, CDR2 SYGVKD. This CDR3 has 15 residues. V gave up 10 bases and J gave up 5 bases; unmatched junction bases: 10. Regarding the study as a whole: Twenty-nine shared CD8+ CDR3s appeared highly expressed within patients' immunodominant clones.

This chain uses TRBV10-3 with TRBJ2-5, with 13 bases lining up with TRBD2. This clonotype was obtained from a human donor with severe aplastic anemia or a healthy control (not recorded which). Sequenced: sorted CD4+, CD8+, or CD8+CD57+ T cells (not recorded which) from PBMCs. The CDR3 loop is CASNLGTSGAETQYF. The CDR3 DNA follows: TGTGCCAGCAACCTCGGGACTAGCGGGGCCGAGACCCAGTACTTC.